The 14 T cell receptor beta chains below were found in one sample sequenced in a study of synovial regulatory T cells in juvenile arthritis. Assay: immunoSEQ multiplex PCR; the TCRdb copy retains only in-frame clones and omits some. This sample's table has 8,000 to 10,000 clones. The source material was Treg cells from blood. The subset here: remaining (HLA-DR-negative) circulating blood Treg cells. The receptor source for this set is a donor between 2 and 29 years old with juvenile idiopathic arthritis.

The CDR3 spells CASSRTLETQYF. J is TRBJ2-5 and V is TRBV5-6. The CDR3 has 12 residues. DNA is not on record. Germline V lookup: CDR1 SGHDT, CDR2 YYEEEE.

This chain links TRBV7-9 with TRBJ2-7; TCRdb picks TRBD2, but there is no DNA to check that call. CDR1 SEHNR and CDR2 FQNEAQ come from the germline V gene (reference sequence). The CDR3 consists of 14 residues. No DNA has been recorded. Here the CDR3 reads CASSVLAGGIQQYF. The full variable domain, rest sourced from reference TRBV7-9 and TRBJ2-7, is DTGVSQNPRHKITKRGQNVTFRCDPISEHNRLYWYRQTLGQGPEFLTYFQNEAQLEKSRLLSDRFSAERPKGSFSTLEIQRTEQGDSAMYLCASSVLAGGIQQYFGPGTRLTVT.

This chain links TRBV29-1 with TRBJ2-7; TCRdb proposes TRBD2, but this gene call is untestable without DNA. This CDR3 region has 11 residues. No DNA accompanies this entry. The V gene's germline CDR1 is SQVTM and CDR2 ANQGSEA. The CDR3 sequence: CSVVGSYEQYF.

The CDR3 region is CASSWTGSDNSPLHF. The chain has TRBV7-3 and TRBJ1-6; no DNA is available, so the TRBD1 call from TCRdb remains unchecked. Germline V lookup: CDR1 SGHTA, CDR2 FQGTGA. The CDR3 spans 15 residues. The nucleotide record is missing. The whole variable domain, filled in from reference TRBV7-3 and TRBJ1-6, reads GAGVSQTPSNKVTEKGKYVELRCDPISGHTALYWYRQSLGQGPEFLIYFQGTGAADDSGLPNDRFFAVRPEGSVSTLKIQRTERGDSAVYLCASSWTGSDNSPLHFGNGTRLTVT.

The rearrangement uses TRBV6-6 and TRBJ2-7. Germline V gives CDR1 MNHNY, CDR2 SVGAGI (reference sequence). This CDR3 has 16 residues. DNA is not recorded here. The CDR3 reads CASSFMAFVSSYEQYF.

The gene calls are TRBV10-3 and TRBJ2-1; TCRdb calls TRBD1, which cannot be checked without DNA. CDR3 size: 16 residues. No coding sequence is recorded. Germline V gene lookup returns CDR1 ENHRY and CDR2 SYGVKD. The CDR3 loop reads CAISAPRTGALNEQFF.

V usage is TRBV11-1 and J usage is TRBJ1-1. Germline values: CDR1 SGHAT, CDR2 FQDESV (reference sequence). The length of the CDR3 is 14 residues. No DNA sequence is on record. Here the CDR3 reads CASSRRRWDTEAFF.

The V gene is TRBV2, the J gene TRBJ2-3; as DNA is missing, the TRBD1 call by TCRdb cannot be tested. CDR3 length: 14 amino acids. DNA is not on record. The germline CDR1 and CDR2 sequences are SNHLY and FYNNEI. Here the CDR3 reads CASSGGTHTDTQYF.

The CDR3 spells CATKGDVLGKLFF. The rearrangement links TRBV5-4 to TRBJ1-4; there is no DNA to check the TCRdb D call of TRBD1. Germline V lookup: CDR1 SGHNT, CDR2 YYREEE (reference sequence). The CDR3 totals 13 residues. DNA is not recorded here.

The J gene is TRBJ2-1, the V gene TRBV10-3; the D call of TRBD2 rests on TCRdb alone, since no DNA is present to check it. CDR3 length: 14 residues. The nucleotide record is missing. Looked up from germline, CDR1 is ENHRY and CDR2 is SYGVKD. The CDR3 protein is CAIIRDYTQNEQFF.

This chain connects TRBV2 to TRBJ1-1. The CDR3 is made up of 12 amino acids. No DNA appears here. Germline CDR1 is SNHLY and CDR2 is FYNNEI. The CDR3 protein is CASRNGDTEAFF.

The chain joins TRBV5-6 to TRBJ1-2; TCRdb picks TRBD1, but there is no DNA to check that call. This CDR3 is built from 14 residues. The record lacks a DNA sequence. Per the germline V gene, CDR1 is SGHDT and CDR2 is YYEEEE. This CDR3 is CASSRTGGKDGYTF.

The rearrangement uses TRBV20-1 and TRBJ1-4. CDR1 is DFQATT, CDR2 SNEGSKA, per germline (reference sequence). The CDR3 has 11 residues. DNA is not on record. CDR3 sequence reads: CSARRTEKLFF.

The J gene is TRBJ1-2, the V gene TRBV11-2. This CDR3 region has 14 residues. The nucleotide record is missing. Germline V gene lookup returns CDR1 SGHAT and CDR2 FQNNGV. The CDR3: CASSLDLRWEGYTF. Looking up the rest from reference TRBV11-2 and TRBJ1-2 gives the full variable domain: EAGVAQSPRYKIIEKRQSVAFWCNPISGHATLYWYQQILGQGPKLLIQFQNNGVVDDSQLPKDRFSAERLKGVDSTLKIQPAKLEDSAVYLCASSLDLRWEGYTFGSGTRLTVV.